Sequencing of this TCR beta chain was carried out in a study of blood T cell repertoires in COVID-19. Looking at the study overall: PBMCs, B-cell-depleted T cells, or T cells provided the cDNA or gDNA that made up the material.

Across under 25 US areas, participants ranged in age from about 18 to 90 years. Germline loops: CDR1 SGHAT, CDR2 FQNNGV. V lost 1 base and J lost 3, with 4 bases in between. CDR3 length: 12 amino acids. Sequenced by immunoSEQ multiplex PCR; TCRdb stores in-frame clones only, minus some. The repertoire holds around 300,000 clones, with around 85% as singletons. Material: PBMCs or T cells enriched from blood (not recorded which). V gene TRBV11-2 combines with J gene TRBJ2-7, with D hard to call. This receptor was taken from a woman aged 45-65 years who had recovered from COVID-19. CDR3 bases: TGTGCCAGCAGCTTAGTCCTCTACGAGCAGTACTTC. Amino acid sequence: CASSLVLYEQYF.